One sample yielded the 23 T cell receptor beta chains listed below, sequenced in a study of glioma-infiltrating T cells. The iRepertoire nested amplicon-rescue multiplex PCR amplified TCR alpha and beta CDR3s from RNA. MiXCR, run by TCRdb on the multiplex PCR reads, gives a single entry per CDR3 protein. This table has roughly 350,000 distinct CDR3 sequences, more than 35% appearing once. Sequenced material: glioma tissue, nonneoplastic brain tissue, or PBMCs (not recorded which). Every receptor here comes from a human donor with low-grade glioma or glioblastoma, undergoing nonglioma brain surgery, or in good health (not recorded which).

Regarding this clonotype: A much larger clone is a single base away; this may be a read error. The chain couples TRBV28 to TRBJ1-1; D uncertain. The CDR3 totals 11 residues. The germline V gene encodes CDR1 MDHEN and CDR2 SYDVKM. CDR3 DNA sequence: TGTGCCAGCAGACGGGAGACTGAAGCTTTATTT. Its translation is CASRRETEALF.

This clonotype showed up just a few times. The genes are TRBV28 and TRBJ1-5, with D perhaps TRBD1 (5 bases). The ends were cut back, 7 bases at V and 7 bases at J, with 11 bases in the middle. The CDR3 has 12 residues. The germline CDR1 and CDR2 sequences are MDHEN and SYDVKM. The CDR3 sequence: CASTQQDQPQHF. The CDR3 nucleotides are TGTGCCAGCACCCAACAGGACCAGCCCCAGCATTTT.

This sequence joins TRBV5-8 and TRBJ2-7, with 13 positions matching TRBD2. The junction had 10 bases not matched to a gene; V was cut back by 3 bases and J by 7 bases. The germline gives CDR1 SGHTS, CDR2 YDEGEE. The CDR3 runs 16 residues. In DNA form, the CDR3 reads TGTGCCAGCAGCTCCAGGACTAGCGGGAGAGATTATGAGCAGTACTTC. Encoded protein: CASSSRTSGRDYEQYF.

The chain recombines TRBV29-1 with TRBJ1-5; D not resolved. Trimming cost V 4 bases and J 5 bases, with 12 bases left between them. This CDR3 comprises 13 residues. Looked up from germline, CDR1 is SQVTM and CDR2 is ANQGSEA. CDR3 in amino acids: CSVVEDSDQPQHF. CDR3 DNA: TGCAGCGTTGTGGAGGACTCTGATCAGCCCCAGCATTTT.

Turning to this clonotype: Its ends do not fully match the called genes, so a read error is possible. V and J are TRBV20-1 and TRBJ1-1; no clear D gene. The CDR3 covers 12 residues. Germline assignment: CDR1 DFQATT and CDR2 SNEGSKA (reference sequence). This CDR3 reads CIARELNTEAFF. The CDR3 DNA sequence: TGCATTGCTAGAGAATTGAACACTGAAGCTTTCTTT.

This chain links TRBV28 with TRBJ1-4; D remains ambiguous. Trimming left V 6 bases short and J 4 bases short, with 12 bases between. Germline values: CDR1 MDHEN, CDR2 SYDVKM. This CDR3 is built from 14 residues. CDR3 sequence (DNA): TGTGCCAGCAGCGGCCCTCCCTTTAATGAAAAACTGTTTTTT. It specifies CASSGPPFNEKLFF.

The chain joins TRBV20-1 to TRBJ2-3; no clear D gene. Trimming removed 3 bases at V and 5 bases at J, with 15 bases between. This CDR3 contains 14 residues. Germline assignment: CDR1 DFQATT and CDR2 SNEGSKA (reference sequence). CDR3 residues: CSASRARRRDTQYF. Here the CDR3 DNA reads TGCAGTGCTAGTAGGGCCCGAAGGAGAGATACGCAGTATTTT.

This clonotype was recorded many times. The J gene is TRBJ2-3, the V gene TRBV7-2; D assignment may be TRBD1 or TRBD2 (7 bases each). Germline loops: CDR1 SGHTA, CDR2 FQGNSA. V shed 4 bases and J shed 9 bases, with 14 bases lying between them. This CDR3 has 13 residues. CDR3 nucleotide sequence: TGTGCCAGCAGCTCGGAGCAGGGGGGGACGCAGTATTTT. As protein: CASSSEQGGTQYF.

This clonotype was counted a few times. This sequence joins TRBV4-3 and TRBJ2-7; no reliable D call. CDR3 length: 14 residues. Trimming pared 1 base from V and 5 bases from J, leaving 12 bases between. CDR1 is LGHNA, CDR2 YSLEER, per germline. The CDR3 sequence is CASSQVLGGNEQYF. Here the CDR3 DNA reads TGCGCCAGCAGCCAAGTCCTTGGTGGGAACGAGCAGTACTTC.

This clonotype was observed many times. The chain carries TRBV27 and TRBJ2-7; a weak D match, TRBD1 (6 bases). V was shortened by 8 bases and J by 3 bases, with 17 bases between the two germline ends. The CDR3 covers 14 residues. The V gene's germline CDR1 is MNHEY and CDR2 SMNVEV (reference sequence). The CDR3 DNA follows: TGTGCCAGCTCCCCCTCGGGCAGGGGCTACGAGCAGTACTTC. Translation gives CASSPSGRGYEQYF.

V gene TRBV5-1 combines with J gene TRBJ1-4; a weak D match, TRBD1 (5 bases). The V gene's germline CDR1 is SGHRS and CDR2 YFSETQ. The CDR3 has 15 residues. V lost 1 base to trimming and J lost 4 bases, with 11 bases between them. The CDR3 DNA reads TGCGCCAGCAGCTTGATCGGGACCGGTAATGAAAAACTGTTTTTT. This sequence encodes CASSLIGTGNEKLFF.

The V gene is TRBV14, the J gene TRBJ2-7; no clear D. Germline V CDR1 and CDR2: SGHDN, FVKESK. The CDR3 totals 12 residues. Trimming pared 0 bases from V and 3 bases from J, leaving 3 bases between. CDR3 sequence (DNA): TGTGCCAGCAGCCAAGAGCACTACGAGCAGTACTTC. Its protein product is CASSQEHYEQYF. Supplemented by reference TRBV14 and TRBJ2-7, the full variable domain reads EAGVTQFPSHSVIEKGQTVTLRCDPISGHDNLYWYRRVMGKEIKFLLHFVKESKQDESGMPNNRFLAERTGGTYSTLKVQPAELEDSGVYFCASSQEHYEQYFGPGTRLTVT.

This clonotype appeared a few times. The CDR3 coding sequence is TGTGCCAGCATAGAGGGGGGCCAGAATGAGGAAAAACTGTTTTTT. As protein: CASIEGGQNEEKLFF. The J gene is TRBJ1-4, the V gene TRBV28; D is possibly TRBD1 (6 bases). Germline V gene data show CDR1 as MDHEN and CDR2 as SYDVKM. The CDR3 spans 15 residues. The germline V and J ends were trimmed by 7 bases and 8 bases, with 20 bases remaining between them.

The chain has TRBV10-3 and TRBJ2-5, with TRBD1 identical over 8 bases. Germline values: CDR1 ENHRY, CDR2 SYGVKD. The CDR3 is 13 residues long. J gave up 1 base and V 6 bases, and 1 base lay outside the gene matches. This CDR3 is CAIRDRAQETQYF. DNA for the CDR3: TGTGCCATCAGGGACAGGGCCCAAGAGACCCAGTACTTC.

This clonotype was seen a handful of times. The chain couples TRBV28 to TRBJ2-3; 11 nucleotides align to TRBD2. Per the germline V gene, CDR1 is MDHEN and CDR2 is SYDVKM. The CDR3 runs to 14 residues. V shed 11 bases, J shed 3 bases, and the junction held 7 bases outside the gene matches. The CDR3 sequence: CALSGRAGTDTQYF. The CDR3 DNA follows: TGTGCCCTTAGCGGGAGGGCCGGAACAGATACGCAGTATTTT.

This chain links TRBV12-3 or TRBV12-4 with TRBJ2-7, with 12 bases fitting TRBD2. The CDR3 totals 16 residues. V shed 6 bases and J 1 base; nucleotides not matched to a gene: 7. CDR3 sequence: CASSQRLAGASYEQYF. CDR3 DNA sequence: TGTGCCAGCAGCCAGAGACTAGCGGGAGCTTCCTACGAGCAGTACTTC.

DNA for the CDR3: TGTGCCAGCAGTCTCATTACTATCACAGATACGCAGTATTTT. Amino acids: CASSLITITDTQYF. The chain uses TRBV2 and TRBJ2-3; D call uncertain. Trimming left V 5 bases short and J 2 bases short, with 11 bases between. The CDR3 loop spans 14 amino acids. The germline gives CDR1 SNHLY, CDR2 FYNNEI.

The chain recombines TRBV20-1 with TRBJ2-7, with 8 bases lining up with TRBD1. The V segment lost 1 base and the J segment 0 bases; nucleotides outside the gene matches: 14. The CDR3 spans 18 residues. Germline CDR1 DFQATT, CDR2 SNEGSKA (reference sequence). The CDR3: CSARGRDRPTIISYEQYF. Written as DNA, the CDR3 is TGCAGTGCTAGAGGAAGGGACAGGCCTACAATCATCTCCTACGAGCAGTACTTC.

This clonotype was detected once. A read error may produce the germline difference seen at one junction end. This chain uses TRBV7-9 with TRBJ1-1; D remains ambiguous. CDR1 and CDR2 from the germline V gene are SEHNR and FQNEAQ (reference sequence). The length of the CDR3 is 13 residues. The CDR3 DNA reads TGTGCCAGCAGCTTGGTTGACGGCACTGGAGCTTTCTTT. Translated: CASSLVDGTGAFF.

This clonotype was seen a few times. The chain carries TRBV28 and TRBJ1-5; weak D call: TRBD1 (5 bases). The CDR3 runs 15 residues. Germline V gene data show CDR1 as MDHEN and CDR2 as SYDVKM. Between the trimmed V and J ends, which lost 2 bases and 7 bases, there was a span of 15 bases. In DNA form, the CDR3 reads TGTGCCAGCAGTTTAGGTGGAGGGGATCGGCAGCCCCAGCATTTT. This encodes CASSLGGGDRQPQHF.

The chain combines TRBV7-6 with TRBJ2-7; a weak D match, TRBD2 (5 bases). Trimming cost V 4 bases and J 4 bases, with 17 bases left between them. This CDR3 contains 15 residues. Germline CDR1 SGHVS, CDR2 FNYEAQ. DNA of the CDR3: TGTGCCAGCAGCTCCTTCCGGGATAGACCTTACGAGCAGTACTTC. Translated: CASSSFRDRPYEQYF.

This chain connects TRBV5-1 to TRBJ1-4; D gene unclear. Trimming took 0 bases from V and 5 from J, leaving 8 bases between them. The CDR3 is 14 residues long. In germline, CDR1 is SGHRS, CDR2 YFSETQ. The CDR3 sequence is CASSLDLQNEKLFF. The CDR3 DNA sequence: TGCGCCAGCAGCTTGGACCTTCAAAATGAAAAACTGTTTTTT.

This clonotype showed up many times. The rearrangement joins TRBV6-1 to TRBJ1-2; unclear D gene. V shed 6 bases and J shed 8 bases, with 16 bases lying between them. Germline CDR1 is MNHNS and CDR2 is SASEGT. The CDR3 contains 13 residues. DNA for the CDR3: TGTGCCAGCAGACCCGGACCCATTCACGGCTACACCTTC. Amino acid sequence: CASRPGPIHGYTF.